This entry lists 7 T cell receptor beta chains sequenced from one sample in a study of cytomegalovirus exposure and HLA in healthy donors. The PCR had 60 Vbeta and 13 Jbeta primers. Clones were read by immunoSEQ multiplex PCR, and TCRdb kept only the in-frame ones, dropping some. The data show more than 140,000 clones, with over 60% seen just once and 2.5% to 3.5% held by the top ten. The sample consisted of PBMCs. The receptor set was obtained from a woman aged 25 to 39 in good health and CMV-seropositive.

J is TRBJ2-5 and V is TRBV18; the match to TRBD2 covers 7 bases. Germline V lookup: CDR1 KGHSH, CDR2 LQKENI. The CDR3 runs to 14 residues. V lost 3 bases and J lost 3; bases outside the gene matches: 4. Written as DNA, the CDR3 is TGTGCCAGCTCACCCCAGGGAGGGGAAGAGACCCAGTACTTC. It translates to CASSPQGGEETQYF.

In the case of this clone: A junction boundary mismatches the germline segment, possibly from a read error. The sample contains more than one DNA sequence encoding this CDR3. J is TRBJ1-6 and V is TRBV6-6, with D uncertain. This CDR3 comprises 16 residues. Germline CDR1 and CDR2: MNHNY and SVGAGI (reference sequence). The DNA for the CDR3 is TGCGCCAGCAGTTACTCGACATCCCCCCCTAATTCACCCCTCCACTTT. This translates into CASSYSTSPPNSPLHF.

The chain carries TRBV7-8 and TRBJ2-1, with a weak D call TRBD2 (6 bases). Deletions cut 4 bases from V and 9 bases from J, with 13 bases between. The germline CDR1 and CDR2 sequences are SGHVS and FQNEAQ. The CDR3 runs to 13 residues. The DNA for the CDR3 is TGTGCCAGCAGCTCCCGACTAGTTCCTGAGCAGTTCTTC. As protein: CASSSRLVPEQFF.

CDR3 in DNA: TGTGCCAGCAGCTTAGACGCGGGGGGGATCTATGGCTACACCTTC. Translated: CASSLDAGGIYGYTF. The chain links TRBV7-6 to TRBJ1-2; D perhaps matches TRBD1 (5 bases). There are 15 residues in the CDR3. The germline V gene has CDR1 SGHVS and CDR2 FNYEAQ. The V gene lost 1 base and the J gene lost 4 bases, with 13 bases spanning the gap. Together with reference TRBV7-6 and TRBJ1-2, the CDR3 gives the full variable domain: GAGVSQSPRYKVTKRGQDVALRCDPISGHVSLYWYRQALGQGPEFLTYFNYEAQQDKSGLPNDRFSAERPEGSISTLTIQRTEQRDSAMYRCASSLDAGGIYGYTFGSGTRLTVV.

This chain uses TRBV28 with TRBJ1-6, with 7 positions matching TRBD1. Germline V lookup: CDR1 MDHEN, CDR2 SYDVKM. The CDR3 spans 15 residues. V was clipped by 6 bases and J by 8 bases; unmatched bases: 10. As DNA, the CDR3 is TGTGCCAGCAGCCCCCCCGTGGGACAGCATTCACCCCTCCACTTT. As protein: CASSPPVGQHSPLHF.

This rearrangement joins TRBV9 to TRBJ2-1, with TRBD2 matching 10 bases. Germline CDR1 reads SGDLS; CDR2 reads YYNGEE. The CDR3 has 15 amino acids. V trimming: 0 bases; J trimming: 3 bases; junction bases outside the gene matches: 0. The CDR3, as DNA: TGTGCCAGCAGCGTAGGACTAGCGGGCTACAATGAGCAGTTCTTC. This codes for CASSVGLAGYNEQFF.

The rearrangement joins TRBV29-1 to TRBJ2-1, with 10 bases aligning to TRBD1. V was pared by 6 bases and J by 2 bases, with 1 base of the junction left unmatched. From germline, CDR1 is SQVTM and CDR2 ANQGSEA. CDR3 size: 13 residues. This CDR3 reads CSVDRGTYNEQFF. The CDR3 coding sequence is TGCAGCGTGGACAGGGGGACCTACAATGAGCAGTTCTTC.